Given below is one T cell receptor beta chain in context. Primers: 60 Vbeta forward and 13 Jbeta reverse. Repertoires were generated with immunoSEQ multiplex PCR, while TCRdb's copy carries only in-frame clones and drops some. The sample includes 150,000 to 200,000 clones, about 73% of them seen just once. V lost 5 bases and J lost 3, with 23 bases in between. The CDR3 has 18 residues. Germline loops: CDR1 SGHVS, CDR2 FQNEAQ. The data stem from a study of cytomegalovirus exposure and HLA in healthy donors. Study as a whole: A previous analysis identified approximately 120 million unique TCR beta sequences derived from roughly 180 million T cells. Around 77 million unique TCRs from HLA-typed donors made up an early data release.

Healthy bone marrow donors made up the donor group. Sequenced sample: PBMCs. The rearrangement joins TRBV7-8 to TRBJ1-5; possibly TRBD1 for D (6 bases). The clonotype comes from a woman between 50 and 59 years old in good health and CMV-seropositive. The CDR3 sequence is CASSPKRVASGVNQPQHF. Here the CDR3 DNA reads TGTGCCAGCAGCCCAAAGAGAGTAGCCTCAGGGGTCAATCAGCCCCAGCATTTT.